A single sample is the source of the 15 T cell receptor beta chains below, sequenced in a study of a mutant IDH1 vaccine in newly diagnosed glioma. The protocol was immunoSEQ multiplex PCR, while the TCRdb copy is restricted to in-frame clones and leaves out a portion. The sample has 23,000 or so clones, 79% seen once. The sample's time point: week 11, during vaccination. Every vaccination contained 300 ug of the mutant IDH1 20-mer peptide and was paired with topical imiquimod. Their antigens remain unidentified. Here the sequenced sample was PBMCs, taken from a glioma patient whose treatment included an IDH1 peptide vaccine. The receptors shown here come from a man aged 40-55 years with glioma.

The V gene is TRBV27, the J gene TRBJ1-1; 7 nucleotides line up with TRBD1. Trimming took 8 bases from V and 3 from J; bases not matched to a gene: 6. CDR3 length: 13 amino acids. Per germline, CDR1 MNHEY and CDR2 SMNVEV (reference sequence). CDR3 amino acids: CASLGGTDTEAFF. The CDR3, as DNA: TGTGCCAGCTTGGGGGGGACAGACACTGAAGCTTTCTTT.

The V and J genes are TRBV5-1 and TRBJ2-5; D possibly corresponds to TRBD2 (6 bases). The CDR3 has 15 amino acids. Per germline, CDR1 SGHRS and CDR2 YFSETQ. Trimming shortened V by 4 bases and J by 0 bases, and 13 bases separated the two germline ends. The DNA of the CDR3 is TGCGCCAGCAGCCCGCGGGACGGCGACCAAGAGACCCAGTACTTC. This sequence encodes CASSPRDGDQETQYF.

The chain recombines TRBV5-1 with TRBJ2-2, with D possibly being TRBD1 (5 bases). The CDR3 is 16 amino acids. Trimming took 5 bases from V and 1 from J, leaving 15 bases between them. Germline V gene sequence: CDR1 SGHRS, CDR2 YFSETQ. The DNA of the CDR3 is TGCGCCAGCAGACAAGGTCGGCAGGGGAACACCGGGGAGCTGTTTTTT. Protein product: CASRQGRQGNTGELFF.

This clone was picked up one time. This chain links TRBV6-5 with TRBJ2-3; D is possibly TRBD1 or TRBD2 (6 bases each). Trimming took 11 bases from V and 0 from J, leaving 15 bases between them. The CDR3 length is 14 residues. Looked up from germline, CDR1 is MNHEY and CDR2 is SVGAGI. The CDR3 sequence is CASRGQYSTDTQYF. In nucleotides, the CDR3 is TGTGCCTCCCGGGGGCAGTACAGCACAGATACGCAGTATTTT.

The genes are TRBV11-3 and TRBJ1-6; TRBD1 is a possible D gene (6 bases). The V and J ends lost 4 bases and 0 bases respectively, with 19 bases between them. Per germline, CDR1 SGHNT and CDR2 YENEEA. The length of the CDR3 is 19 residues. For the CDR3, the DNA is TGTGCCAGCAGCTACTACCGGGACATTTTTAGCTCCTATAATTCACCCCTCCACTTT. The encoded protein is CASSYYRDIFSSYNSPLHF.

CDR3 in amino acids: CASSVRTGTPTGYTF. CDR3 nucleotide sequence: TGTGCCAGCAGCGTACGAACCGGGACCCCAACTGGCTACACCTTC. The J gene is TRBJ1-2, the V gene TRBV7-8, with D tentatively TRBD1 (5 bases). V dropped 5 bases and J dropped 7 bases, with 20 bases sitting between them. CDR1 is SGHVS, CDR2 FQNEAQ, per germline. This CDR3 is 15 amino acids long.

This clone was observed once. The chain combines TRBV6-1 with TRBJ2-5; 7 bases align to TRBD2. The CDR3 is made up of 15 amino acids. Germline-derived CDR1 and CDR2 are MNHNS and SASEGT. Trimming removed 1 base from V and 2 bases from J; junction bases left unmatched: 4. Written as DNA, the CDR3 is TGTGCCAGCAGTGAAGGGGGGACTATACAAGAGACCCAGTACTTC. Residues: CASSEGGTIQETQYF.

The rearrangement links TRBV28 to TRBJ2-7; 7 bases align to TRBD2. Germline values: CDR1 MDHEN, CDR2 SYDVKM. CDR3 length: 16 residues. Trimming at V came to 2 bases and at J to 4 bases, leaving 11 bases not matched to a gene. The CDR3 here is CASSLSPREIEYEQYF. The CDR3 nucleotides read TGTGCCAGCAGTTTAAGCCCGCGGGAGATCGAATACGAGCAGTACTTC.

This clone was seen once. The J gene is TRBJ2-1, the V gene TRBV7-9; D possibly matches TRBD1 or TRBD2 (7 bases each). V lost 5 bases and J 7 bases, leaving 21 bases between the germline ends. This CDR3 contains 16 residues. In germline, CDR1 is SEHNR, CDR2 FQNEAQ (reference sequence). The CDR3 region has the DNA TGTGCCAGCAGCGGGAAGGGGGCTAGCGGAGTTAATGAGCAGTTCTTC. Encoded protein: CASSGKGASGVNEQFF.

DNA for the CDR3: TGTGCCAGCAGCTTAGGGATCGAGGAGACCCAGTACTTC. It codes for CASSLGIEETQYF. The V gene is TRBV5-6, the J gene TRBJ2-5; D gene ambiguous. The V end was cut by 2 bases, the J end by 5 bases, with 10 bases between. Germline CDR1 is SGHDT and CDR2 is YYEEEE. The CDR3 has 13 residues. The full variable domain, with the rest looked up from reference TRBV5-6 and TRBJ2-5, is DAGVTQSPTHLIKTRGQQVTLRCSPKSGHDTVSWYQQALGQGPQFIFQYYEEEERQRGNFPDRFSGHQFPNYSSELNVNALLLGDSALYLCASSLGIEETQYFGPGTRLLVL.

The genes are TRBV6-1 and TRBJ2-7; 7 bases line up with TRBD2. The trim removed 1 base at V and 1 base at J, leaving 1 base unmatched. The length of the CDR3 is 14 residues. In germline, CDR1 is MNHNS, CDR2 SASEGT. The CDR3 loop is CASSEVRESYEQYF. Here the CDR3 DNA reads TGTGCCAGCAGTGAAGTGCGGGAGTCCTACGAGCAGTACTTC.

In its sample, this clone was seen a few times. V and J are TRBV29-1 and TRBJ2-5; no clear D gene. This CDR3 region has 13 residues. Trimming removed 3 bases at V and 1 base at J, with 9 bases between. Germline V gene data show CDR1 as SQVTM and CDR2 as ANQGSEA. CDR3 coding DNA: TGCAGCGTTGAGGCCAGAACCCAAGAGACCCAGTACTTC. This sequence encodes CSVEARTQETQYF.

This rearrangement joins TRBV10-1 to TRBJ2-7; the D is unclear. The CDR3 has 14 amino acids. V lost 0 bases and J 4 bases, leaving 10 bases between the germline ends. Germline V gene lookup returns CDR1 WNHNN and CDR2 SYGVQD (reference sequence). CDR3 loop: CASSESPRSYEQYF. The CDR3 nucleotides are TGCGCCAGCAGTGAGTCGCCGAGATCTTACGAGCAGTACTTC.

The genes are TRBV28 and TRBJ1-2, with D maybe TRBD1 (6 bases). The CDR3 totals 14 residues. The germline V gene encodes CDR1 MDHEN and CDR2 SYDVKM. Trimming stripped 6 bases from V and 4 bases from J, with 15 bases between. CDR3 sequence: CASREGQTIYGYTF. The CDR3 DNA reads TGTGCCAGCAGAGAAGGACAGACGATCTATGGCTACACCTTC.

The chain is built from TRBV6-6 and TRBJ1-5, with a weak D call TRBD1 (5 bases). In germline, CDR1 is MNHNY, CDR2 SVGAGI (reference sequence). V was cut by 0 bases and J by 3 bases, with 12 bases left in between. The CDR3 is made up of 16 amino acids. The chain's CDR3 is CASSYSPRVPNQPQHF. The CDR3 DNA is TGTGCCAGCAGTTACTCCCCCAGGGTGCCCAATCAGCCCCAGCATTTT.